This passage covers 2 T cell receptor beta chains from one sample sequenced in a study of blood T cell repertoires in COVID-19. Sequencing used immunoSEQ multiplex PCR; TCRdb keeps in-frame clones, though not all of them. The sample shows roughly 100,000 clones, roughly 80% of them seen only once. Sequenced: peripheral blood. The receptors here all came from a woman older than 75 with acute or convalescent COVID-19.

As DNA, the CDR3 is TGTGCCACCAGCAGAGATAGAAACGGCAATCAGCCCCAGCATTTT. It is translated as CATSRDRNGNQPQHF. V usage is TRBV15 and J usage is TRBJ1-5; D is ambiguous. V was trimmed by 0 bases and J by 2 bases, leaving 8 bases between them. CDR1 is LNHNV and CDR2 is YYDKDF in the germline V gene (reference sequence). This CDR3 region has 15 residues.

The chain links TRBV5-1 to TRBJ2-1; a weak D match, TRBD1 (6 bases). The germline V gene has CDR1 SGHRS and CDR2 YFSETQ. The CDR3 is made up of 13 amino acids. V shed 2 bases and J shed 8 bases, with 11 bases lying between them. The CDR3 coding sequence is TGCGCCAGCAGCTTACAGGGTTCCGATGAGCAGTTCTTC. Residues: CASSLQGSDEQFF.